This T cell receptor (beta chain) was identified in a study of T cell repertoires in cytomegalovirus infection. About the research overall: In public TCR beta signatures, there were indications of both CMV infection and matching HLA type.

V was trimmed by 0 bases and J by 5 bases, leaving 22 bases between them. This CDR3 spans 18 amino acids. Germline values: CDR1 SGHVS, CDR2 FNYEAQ. Each CDR3 protein gets one entry after TCRdb re-called the reads with MiXCR. The sample has roughly 140,000 distinct CDR3 sequences; about 20% are singletons. This clonotype was seen many times. The V and J genes are TRBV7-6 and TRBJ1-1; no clear D gene. This TCR came from a human donor in good health (CMV status not recorded). Some clones in this sample may be carry-over from other donors' samples. Sequenced sample: PBMCs. The CDR3 loop reads CASSLAEGLWGKRTEAFF. The CDR3 DNA is TGTGCCAGCAGCTTAGCGGAAGGGCTGTGGGGTAAAAGGACTGAAGCTTTCTTT.